This TCR beta chain was found in a study of somatic mutations in cytotoxic T cells in rheumatoid arthritis. This clone was observed a few times. TCRdb's table, derived via immunoSEQ multiplex PCR, lists solely in-frame clones and lacks some. The sample includes roughly 30,000 clones, around four fifths of them seen just once. J gave up 6 bases and V 4 bases, and 16 bases lay outside the gene matches. Germline V gives CDR1 ENHRY, CDR2 SYGVKD. CDR3 length: 17 amino acids. V and J are TRBV10-3 and TRBJ1-1; 8 bases fit TRBD1. The TCR originated in an adult with rheumatoid arthritis. The sequenced sample was CD8+ T cells sorted from blood. The CDR3 is CAISGNRDRPTSAEAFF. The DNA for the CDR3 is TGTGCCATCAGTGGCAACAGGGACAGGCCCACCTCCGCTGAAGCTTTCTTT.